This T cell receptor beta chain derives from a study of blood T cell repertoires in COVID-19 (TCRdb year 2020). About the full investigation: The collaborator samples originated in the United States, Italy and Spain and spanned the acute and convalescent phases of COVID-19. The material from the prospective study consisted of cDNA or gDNA derived from T cells, B-cell-depleted T cells, or PBMCs. The dataset comprised deeply sampled blood TCRbeta repertoires from subjects exposed to, actively infected with, or recovered from COVID-19. The repertoires were released in a freely available public database meant as a resource for research on the immune response to SARS-CoV-2. The samples were drawn from the first 160 participants of the ongoing ImmuneRACE study and from 1,200 or so subjects provided by 6 global collaborators. Sample metadata almost always included a de-identified subject ID, COVID-19 status, age in years and sex. Where available, HLA class I and class II types were obtained from metadata supplied by the sample provider rather than from assay-based typing.

What the authors observed across the whole study: How much clinical and demographic metadata was included differed by source and by participant, and the metadata was provided uncurated.

TCRbeta CDR3 regions were amplified from genomic DNA by means of the immunoSEQ Assay, a bias-controlled multiplex PCR. In the source study's methods: Nucleated cell counts per sample were estimated from amplification of reference gene primers within the assay. Sequence reads were collapsed and filtered to measure the absolute abundance of every unique TCRbeta CDR3 rearrangement. For each sample, productive Simpson clonality was calculated as the square root of Simpson's diversity index over productive rearrangements. Not all clones reach the TCRdb copy of this immuneACCESS table, which keeps in-frame sequences only. Checked studies attribute under half of the gap to unresolved V genes and leave the rest unexplained. That table is the source of V, J and clone size, and D and trimming were worked out from the DNA. Within this sample are about 260,000 clones, with around 89% of them counted one time only. The ten largest account for over 3.5% of the sample.

Whole blood was collected in K2EDTA tubes by collaborating institutions according to the institutions' own protocols. For TCRbeta analysis, collaborator samples were shipped as frozen whole blood, as isolated PBMCs, or as DNA extracted from either sample type. For this clone: Its target antigen remains unknown. Base-call qualities are not available, and no considerably larger clone is one nucleotide away.

V is trimmed back by 0 bases and J by 5 bases, and the junction contains 13 bases that no gene match accounts for. Sequences LGHDT (CDR1) and YNNKEL (CDR2) are obtained from the germline V gene (reference sequence). The CDR3 has 19 amino acids, counting the end cysteine and phenylalanine. The sequence is cut down to CDR3 DNA, 57 bases in frame from base 1. The material sequenced was peripheral blood. The chain is assembled from TRBV3-1 (or the pseudogene TRBV3-2) and TRBJ2-3, and 11 junctional nucleotides match TRBD2. The source is a woman aged 40 to 49 with acute or convalescent COVID-19. The DNA sequence is TGTGCCAGCAGCCAAGACCCATTGCCTAGCGGGGGGCATGGAGATACGCAGTATTTT. The translation is CASSQDPLPSGGHGDTQYF.